This T cell receptor beta chain comes out of a study of shared T cell receptors in the human thymus (dated by TCRdb to the early 2020s). Looking at the study overall: The study investigated the way shared, self-reactive T-cell receptor alpha chains are produced in the human thymus.

V is clipped by 5 bases and J by 10 bases, and the sequence between their germline boundaries is 24 bases long. The CDR3 sequence holds 17 residues, the cysteine and phenylalanine included. Only the CDR3 DNA stays, 51 bases, in frame from base 1. Sequences SEHNR (CDR1) and FQNEAQ (CDR2) are obtained from the germline V gene (reference sequence). Receptor amplification or capture employed the immunoSEQ multiplex PCR assay. Sourced from immuneACCESS, this table was stored by TCRdb with only in-frame sequences that have V and J called. A share of the clones is absent; for the studies checked, an unresolved V gene accounts for under half, and the remainder has no known explanation. The sample has more than 550,000 clones on record, roughly 85% of them singletons. The ten largest clones represent roughly 0.01% of the sample. Of note for this clone: Its antigen is still unknown. The input lacks base qualities; no much larger clone sits a single base away.

These records were also assigned to another study, of human thymus T cells. The second study's authors report: In Finland, the donors were immunologically healthy infants who were having open corrective cardiac surgery for congenital heart defects. Thymus tissue was obtained as surgical resects removed during corrective cardiac surgery. Biased V and J gene segment usage appeared to be present in both thymic and peripheral blood repertoires. The related research found that thymic TCR repertoires overlapped highly between unrelated individuals. The study described the TCR alpha and beta repertoires in roughly 8 infant thymus samples and a handful of matching peripheral blood samples. Donor ages ranging from about 7 to 250 days were recorded, and about six male and a couple of female infants were included in the cohort. After being mechanically released from the tissue, thymocytes were kept at -70 degrees C in pellets of about 9-34 million cells. Genomic DNA was extracted from frozen cell pellets with a QIAsymphony instrument. The immunoSEQ multiplex PCR assay was used to amplify the TCRB and TCRAD loci from a standardized quantity of quality-controlled genomic DNA. The amplicons spanned the V(D)J region and were long enough to cover the CDR3 and allow V and J genes to be identified. The commercial immunoSEQ service was used to sequence amplicons on an Illumina platform. Primer bias and sequencing errors were corrected using previously described methods, and TCRAD and TCRB definitions followed the IMGT database. Repertoires were analysed with immunoSEQ Analyzer 3.0 and VDJTools, covering basic statistics, V/J segment usage, diversity estimates, rarefaction and pairwise overlap. Diversity was estimated using the Chao1, ChaoE, Efron-Thisted, Shannon and inverse Simpson indices, and was also estimated on datasets down-sampled to the size of the smallest sample. Repertoire overlap was determined by strict matching of CDR3 nucleotide sequence, V gene and J gene, and Jaccard-based multidimensional scaling clustering was applied. Thymus samples yielded on average approximately 800,000 unique TCRB clonotypes, compared with some 89,000 from blood samples.

The chain uses TRBV7-9 and TRBJ1-6, with the D gene not clear enough to name. The specimen sequenced was thymocytes. The receptor was derived from a girl less than two years old with a congenital heart defect. Donor details come from another sample of the same person, matched by shared clones. The DNA sequence is TGTGCCAGCAGCCCGCAACTCCGGACGGGAGGAAGGTCACCCCTCCACTTT. It encodes CASSPQLRTGGRSPLHF.